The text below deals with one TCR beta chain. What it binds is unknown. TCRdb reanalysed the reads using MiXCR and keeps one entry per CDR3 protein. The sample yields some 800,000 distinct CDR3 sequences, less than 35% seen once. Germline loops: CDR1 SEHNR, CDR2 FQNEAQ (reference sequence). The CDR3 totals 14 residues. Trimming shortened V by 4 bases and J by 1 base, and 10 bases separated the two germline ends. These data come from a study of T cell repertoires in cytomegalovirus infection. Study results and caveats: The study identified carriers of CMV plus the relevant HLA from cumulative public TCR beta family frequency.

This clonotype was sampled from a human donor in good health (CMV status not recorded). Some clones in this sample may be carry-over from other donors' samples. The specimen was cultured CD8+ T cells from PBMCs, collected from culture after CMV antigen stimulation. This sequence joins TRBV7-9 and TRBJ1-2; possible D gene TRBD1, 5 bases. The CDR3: CASSYTGDNYGYTF. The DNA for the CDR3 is TGTGCCAGCAGCTACACAGGAGATAACTATGGCTACACCTTC.